Detailed here is one T cell receptor (beta chain). The CDR3 runs 16 residues. In germline, CDR1 is MGHRA, CDR2 YSYEKL. Trimming took 4 bases from V and 1 from J, leaving 14 bases between them. Regarding treatment: roughly 19 received Ad26.COV2.S at low or high dose, single or two shots; roughly five received placebo; per-sample allocation not given. Day 63 following the first vaccine or placebo injection was when the samples were taken. The data derive from a study of Ad26.COV2.S vaccination and SARS-CoV-2 variants. Sequencing was performed with immunoSEQ multiplex PCR; in TCRdb, only in-frame clones are kept and a portion is missing. The profile shows roughly 700,000 clones, more than 80% of them singletons.

This chain links TRBV4-1 with TRBJ1-3; D is possibly TRBD1 (6 bases). The source material was peripheral blood, sampled in a trial of Ad26.COV2.S vaccine versus placebo. This receptor was taken from a person between 18 and 65 years old who received the Ad26.COV2.S COVID-19 vaccine or a placebo. Here the CDR3 DNA reads TGCGCCAGCAGCCCTCAACAGGGTTCGTCTGGAAACACCATATATTTT. Translation: CASSPQQGSSGNTIYF.